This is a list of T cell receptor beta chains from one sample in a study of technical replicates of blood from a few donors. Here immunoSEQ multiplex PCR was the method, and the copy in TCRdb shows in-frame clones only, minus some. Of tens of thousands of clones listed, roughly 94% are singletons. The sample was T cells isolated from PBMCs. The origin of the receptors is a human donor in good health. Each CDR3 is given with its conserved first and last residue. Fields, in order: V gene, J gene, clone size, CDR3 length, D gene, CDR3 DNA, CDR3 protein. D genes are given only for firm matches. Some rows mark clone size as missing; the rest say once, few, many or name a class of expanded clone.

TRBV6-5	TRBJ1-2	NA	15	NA	TGTGCCAGCAGTTACTCGTTGTCTGGGGGGAACGGCTACACCTTC	CASSYSLSGGNGYTF
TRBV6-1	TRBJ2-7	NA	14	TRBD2	TGTGCCAGCAGGGAAGCGGGAGAGGGCTACGAGCAGTACTTC	CASREAGEGYEQYF
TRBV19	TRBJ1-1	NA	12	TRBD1	TGTGCCACCCGCGACAGGGCGGTTGAAGCTTTCTTT	CATRDRAVEAFF
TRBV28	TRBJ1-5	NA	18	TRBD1	TGTGCCACCGACCCGACACAGGGGGCGAGGCTTAGCAATCAGCCCCAGCATTTT	CATDPTQGARLSNQPQHF
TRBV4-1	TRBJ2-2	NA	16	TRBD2	TGCGCCAGCAGAAATACTAGCGGGGGATTCACCGGGGAGCTGTTTTTT	CASRNTSGGFTGELFF
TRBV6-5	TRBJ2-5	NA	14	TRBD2	TGTGCCAGCAGGTCCACTAGCGGGAGCGAGACCCAGTACTTC	CASRSTSGSETQYF
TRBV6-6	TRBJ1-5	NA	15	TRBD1	TGTGCCAGCAGTACGGGGACAGGGAACAATCAGCCCCAGCATTTT	CASSTGTGNNQPQHF
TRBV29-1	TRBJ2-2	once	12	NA	TGCAGCGTTGGGGGGGAGGCCGGGGAGCTGTTTTTT	CSVGGEAGELFF
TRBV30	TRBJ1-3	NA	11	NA	TGTGCCTGGGGCCCATCCAACACCATATATTTT	CAWGPSNTIYF
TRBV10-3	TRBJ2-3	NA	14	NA	TGTGCCATCGCGGAAGGGGCTAGCACAGATACGCAGTATTTT	CAIAEGASTDTQYF
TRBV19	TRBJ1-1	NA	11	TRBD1	TGTGCCAGTATCAGGGGGACTGAAGCTTTCTTT	CASIRGTEAFF
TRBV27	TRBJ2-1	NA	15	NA	TGTGCCAGCACTAAAACGAGCGGTGCCTACAATGAGCAGTTCTTC	CASTKTSGAYNEQFF
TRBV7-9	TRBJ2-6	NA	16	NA	TGTGCCAGCAGCGACACCTACCAGGGAGGGGCCAACGTCCTGACTTTC	CASSDTYQGGANVLTF
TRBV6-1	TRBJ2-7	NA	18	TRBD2	TGTGCCAGCAGTGAACCGAAGCCAGGACTAGCGGGGGACTACGAGCAGTACTTC	CASSEPKPGLAGDYEQYF
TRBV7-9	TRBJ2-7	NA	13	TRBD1	TGTGCCAGCAGCGTGCAGGGGGCCTACGAGCAGTACTTC	CASSVQGAYEQYF
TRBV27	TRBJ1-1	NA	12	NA	TGTGCCAGCAGTCGACTTAACACTGAAGCTTTCTTT	CASSRLNTEAFF
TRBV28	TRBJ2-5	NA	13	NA	TGTGCCAGCAGTTTGATGCAGGTAGAGACCCAGTACTTC	CASSLMQVETQYF
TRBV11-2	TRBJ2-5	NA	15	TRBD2	TGTGCCAGCAGCCTGCCCCCTAGCGGGCAAGAGACCCAGTACTTC	CASSLPPSGQETQYF
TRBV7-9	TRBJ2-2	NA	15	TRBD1	TGTGCCAGCAGCCCCGGACAGGGGAACACCGGGGAGCTGTTTTTT	CASSPGQGNTGELFF
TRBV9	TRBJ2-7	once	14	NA	TGTGCCAGCAGCGTAGGAGCAGGGCCCAGCGAGCAGTACTTC	CASSVGAGPSEQYF
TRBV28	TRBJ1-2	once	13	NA	TGTGCCAGCAGTCAGGGTCGAGCCTATGGCTACACCTTC	CASSQGRAYGYTF
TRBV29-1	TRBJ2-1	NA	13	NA	TGCAGCGTGCGGGATCCCGCGAAAAATGAGCAGTTCTTC	CSVRDPAKNEQFF
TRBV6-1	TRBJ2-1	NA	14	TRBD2	TGTGCCAGCAGTGCATATTCGCGGGAGGATGAGCAGTTCTTC	CASSAYSREDEQFF
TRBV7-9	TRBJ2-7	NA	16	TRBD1	TGTGCCAGCAGCTTATGGGAACAGGGGCGACCCTACGAGCAGTACTTC	CASSLWEQGRPYEQYF
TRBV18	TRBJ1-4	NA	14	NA	TGTGCCAGCTCACCCGGACAGAAAGGAGAAAAACTGTTTTTT	CASSPGQKGEKLFF
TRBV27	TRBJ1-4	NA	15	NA	TGTGCCAGCAGTAACGGACGGGAGGGTTGGGAAAAACTGTTTTTT	CASSNGREGWEKLFF
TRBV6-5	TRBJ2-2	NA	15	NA	TGTGCCAGCAGTTACAGTCCAGGGCTCACCGGGGAGCTGTTTTTT	CASSYSPGLTGELFF